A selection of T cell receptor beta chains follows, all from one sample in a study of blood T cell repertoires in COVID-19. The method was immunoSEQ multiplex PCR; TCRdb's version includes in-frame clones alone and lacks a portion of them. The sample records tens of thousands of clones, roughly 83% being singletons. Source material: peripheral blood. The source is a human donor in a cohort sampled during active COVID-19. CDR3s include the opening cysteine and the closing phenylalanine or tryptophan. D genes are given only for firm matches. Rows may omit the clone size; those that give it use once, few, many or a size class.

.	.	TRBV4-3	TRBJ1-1	TGCGCCAGCAGCCGCCGAGGTGGGGAGGCGACTGAAGCTTTCTTT	CASSRRGGEATEAFF
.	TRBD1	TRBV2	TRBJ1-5	TGTGCCAGCACTCAGGGGGCTGGTCAGCCCCAGCATTTT	CASTQGAGQPQHF
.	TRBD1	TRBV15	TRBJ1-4	TGTGCCACATCGCGAATAGGGGACAGGGGTTATAATGAAAAACTGTTTTTT	CATSRIGDRGYNEKLFF
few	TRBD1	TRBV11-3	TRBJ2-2	TGTGCCAGCAGCCCACCCTGGGGGACAGGGCGGACCGGGGAGCTGTTTTTT	CASSPPWGTGRTGELFF
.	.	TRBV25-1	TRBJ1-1	TGTGCCAGCAGTGAACGCCGGGAACGAGGGGCGGGGGCTGAAGCTTTCTTT	CASSERRERGAGAEAFF
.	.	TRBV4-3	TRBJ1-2	TGCGCCAGCAGCCAAGTCTCGGTTCTAGCTAACTATGGCTACACCTTC	CASSQVSVLANYGYTF
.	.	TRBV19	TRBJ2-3	TGTGCCAGTAGTATAGAAGTAGTTCGCACAGATACGCAGTATTTT	CASSIEVVRTDTQYF
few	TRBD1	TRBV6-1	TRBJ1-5	TGTGCCAGCAGTGAAACTTGGGACAGGGTCGGTCATTTT	CASSETWDRVGHF
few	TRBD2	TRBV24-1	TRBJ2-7	TGTGCCACCCGACGGACTAGCGACTTCTCCCTCAGCTCCTACGAGCAGTACTTC	CATRRTSDFSLSSYEQYF
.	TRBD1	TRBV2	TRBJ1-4	TGTGCCAGCAGTTCCGGGACAGGGGCGGTAGAAAAACTGTTTTTT	CASSSGTGAVEKLFF
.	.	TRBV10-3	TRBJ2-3	TGTGCCACCAGGAGCAGGTACGGCACAGATACGCAGTATTTT	CATRSRYGTDTQYF
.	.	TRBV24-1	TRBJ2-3	TGTGCCACCAGTGACTCACGACTAGGTCCTAGCACAGATACGCAGTATTTT	CATSDSRLGPSTDTQYF
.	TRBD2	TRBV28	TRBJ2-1	TGTGCCAGCGTCCGGGGGGACTCCTACAATGAGCAGTTCTTC	CASVRGDSYNEQFF
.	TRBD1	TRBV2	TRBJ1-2	TGTGCCAGCATCCTGGACAGGGGGGCCAACTATGGCTACACCTTC	CASILDRGANYGYTF
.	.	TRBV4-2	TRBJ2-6	TGTGCCAGCAGCCAAGCCGAGGTCAGCTCTGGGGCCAACGTCCTGACTTTC	CASSQAEVSSGANVLTF
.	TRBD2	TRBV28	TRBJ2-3	TGTGCCAGCAGTCCGCCCCAATTTATGGCGGGAGGTGCAGATACGCAGTATTTT	CASSPPQFMAGGADTQYF
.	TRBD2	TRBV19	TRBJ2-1	TGTGCCAGTAGTATCCCCCTAGCTAGCGGGGGATCCTACAATGAGCAGTTCTTC	CASSIPLASGGSYNEQFF
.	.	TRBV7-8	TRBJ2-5	TGTGCCAGCAGCCCGTCACGACTTGAAGAGACCCAGTACTTC	CASSPSRLEETQYF
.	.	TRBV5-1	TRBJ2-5	TGCGCCAGCAAAGTCGCGAACGAAGAAGAGACCCAGTACTTC	CASKVANEEETQYF
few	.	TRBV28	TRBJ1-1	TGTGCCAGCAGCTCACTAGGGGGAAACACTGAAGCTTTCTTT	CASSSLGGNTEAFF
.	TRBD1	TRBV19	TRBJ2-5	TGTGCCAGTAGTTCCACACCGGGACAGCAAGAGACCCAGTACTTC	CASSSTPGQQETQYF
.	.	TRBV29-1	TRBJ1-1	TGCAGCGTTTCAGGGTTGACTGAAGCTTTCTTT	CSVSGLTEAFF
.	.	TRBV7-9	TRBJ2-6	TGTGCCAGCAGCGCCCCGGGACTCGCTGGGGCCAACGTCCTGACTTTC	CASSAPGLAGANVLTF
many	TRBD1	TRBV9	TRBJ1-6	TGTGCCAGCAGGTCCGACAGGGAGCCCGACTATAATTCACCCCTCCACTTT	CASRSDREPDYNSPLHF
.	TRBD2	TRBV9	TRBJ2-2	TGTGCCAGCAGCGTAGGTGGTAGCGGGAGGGAGTACACCGGGGAGCTGTTTTTT	CASSVGGSGREYTGELFF
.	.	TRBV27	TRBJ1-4	TGTGCCAGCAGTTTTAGTTTTTATGGGCCTAATGAAAAACTGTTTTTT	CASSFSFYGPNEKLFF
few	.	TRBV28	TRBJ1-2	TGTGCCAGCGATAATCGCTATGTCTACACCTTC	CASDNRYVYTF
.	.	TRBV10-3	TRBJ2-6	TGTGCCATCAGTGAGTCTAGAGGGACAAACGTCTCTGGGGCCAACGTCCTGACTTTC	CAISESRGTNVSGANVLTF
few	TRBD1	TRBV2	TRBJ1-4	TGTGCCAGCAGAATGACAGGGGGAGAAAAACTGTTTTTT	CASRMTGGEKLFF
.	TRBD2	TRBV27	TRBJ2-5	TGTGCCAGCAGTCCCCTTCGGGAGGTCGAGACCCAGTACTTC	CASSPLREVETQYF
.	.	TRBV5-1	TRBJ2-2	TGCGCCAGCAGCTTGGCTTTGAACACCGGGGAGCTGTTTTTT	CASSLALNTGELFF
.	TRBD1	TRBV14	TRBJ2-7	TGTGCCAGCAGCCAACGGACAGGGGGGTCGGCGTTGAGCTCCTACGAGCAGTACTTC	CASSQRTGGSALSSYEQYF
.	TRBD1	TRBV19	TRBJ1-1	TGTGCCAGTAGTAACGGACAGGGAAGAGAAGCTTTCTTT	CASSNGQGREAFF
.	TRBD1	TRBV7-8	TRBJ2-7	TGTGCCAGCAGCCGGTGGGACAGAGCCTACGAGCAGTACTTC	CASSRWDRAYEQYF
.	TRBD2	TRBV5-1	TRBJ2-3	TGCGCCAGCAGCTTGGGGACTAGCGGGGTTAGCACAGATACGCAGTATTTT	CASSLGTSGVSTDTQYF
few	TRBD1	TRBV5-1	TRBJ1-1	TGCGCCAGCAGCCGGGGACAGGGGAGCATGAACACTGAAGCTTTCTTT	CASSRGQGSMNTEAFF
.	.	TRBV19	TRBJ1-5	TGTGCCAGTAGTACCCTGGGCGAGGGCGGGAATCAGCCCCAGCATTTT	CASSTLGEGGNQPQHF
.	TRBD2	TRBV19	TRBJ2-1	TGTGCCAGTAGTATAGTCCCCCCGTGGGGTAGCGGGCCCTACAATGAGCAGTTCTTC	CASSIVPPWGSGPYNEQFF
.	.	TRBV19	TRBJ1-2	TGTGCCAGTAGTATTTGGACAGAAGCTAACTATGGCTACACCTTC	CASSIWTEANYGYTF
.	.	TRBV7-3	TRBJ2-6	TGTGCCAGCAGTAAAAATGGGTGGGGGGACTTTCCCTCTGGGGCCAACGTCCTGACTTTC	CASSKNGWGDFPSGANVLTF